The 32 T cell receptor beta chains reported below all come from one sample, sequenced in a study of blood T cell repertoires in COVID-19. Clones were read by immunoSEQ multiplex PCR, and TCRdb kept only the in-frame ones, dropping some. The profile shows 13,000 to 15,000 clones, 83% of them singletons. Input material: peripheral blood. These receptors all come from a woman aged 55-70 years with acute or convalescent COVID-19.

This chain uses TRBV10-3 with TRBJ2-2, with 13 bases fitting TRBD2. The CDR3 is 17 amino acids. Germline assignment: CDR1 ENHRY and CDR2 SYGVKD. The CDR3 nucleotides are TGTGGCTCCGGGACAGGGGGACTAGCGGGGTCCGACGGGGAGCTGTTTTTT. This sequence encodes CGSGTGGLAGSDGELFF.

The chain is built from TRBV5-1 and TRBJ1-3; no clear D gene. Trimming removed 4 bases from V and 0 bases from J, with 11 bases in between. This CDR3 contains 15 residues. Germline V lookup: CDR1 SGHRS, CDR2 YFSETQ. CDR3 DNA: TGCGCCAGCAGCCTTACAGTTCTCTCTGGAAACACCATATATTTT. It codes for CASSLTVLSGNTIYF.

This chain links TRBV5-3 with TRBJ1-6; 9 bases map to TRBD1. TRBV5-3 is an ORF, with its function uncertain. The CDR3 loop spans 15 amino acids. The J segment lost 9 bases and the V segment lost 4 bases, leaving 8 bases of the junction unmatched. This CDR3 is CARSVQGASGSPLHF. The CDR3 nucleotides are TGTGCCAGAAGCGTACAGGGGGCGTCGGGTTCACCCCTCCACTTT.

The chain recombines TRBV11-2 with TRBJ2-7, with 7 bases aligning to TRBD1. Trimming removed 1 base from V and 6 bases from J; junction bases left unmatched: 18. Germline-derived CDR1 and CDR2 are SGHAT and FQNNGV. The CDR3 is 18 amino acids. CDR3 in DNA: TGTGCCAGCAGCTTAGTATGTCCCAGGGGGAATTCGTTATGCGAGCAGTACTTC. This gives the protein CASSLVCPRGNSLCEQYF.

This clone was recorded only once. This sequence joins TRBV27 and TRBJ2-7, with D hard to call. Trimming removed 3 bases from V and 0 bases from J, with 9 bases in between. The CDR3 is made up of 14 amino acids. Germline V gene data show CDR1 as MNHEY and CDR2 as SMNVEV (reference sequence). This CDR3 is CASSFRSGSYEQYF. The DNA of the CDR3 is TGTGCCAGCAGTTTTCGATCAGGCTCCTACGAGCAGTACTTC.

The V call is TRBV5-6, the J call TRBJ2-7; weak D call: TRBD1 (5 bases). The germline V gene encodes CDR1 SGHDT and CDR2 YYEEEE. The CDR3 has 15 amino acids. V shed 0 bases and J shed 0 bases, with 10 bases lying between them. CDR3 in DNA: TGTGCCAGCAGCTTGGTAGGGGCGAGCTCCTACGAGCAGTACTTC. Encoded protein: CASSLVGASSYEQYF.

This chain connects TRBV6-2 or TRBV6-3 to TRBJ2-7; 8 bases agree with TRBD2. The CDR3 totals 14 residues. J gave up 3 bases and V 5 bases, and 6 bases lay outside the gene matches. Germline CDR1 reads MNHEY; CDR2 reads SVGEGT. This CDR3 reads CASSKLAALYEQYF. The DNA for the CDR3 is TGTGCCAGCAGTAAACTAGCGGCGCTCTACGAGCAGTACTTC.

The rearrangement links TRBV24-1 to TRBJ1-3, with 7 bases matching TRBD1. The CDR3 extends over 17 amino acids. With 6 bases clipped from V and 0 bases from J, the junction kept 10 bases outside the gene matches. Germline CDR1 KGHDR, CDR2 SFDVKD. Written as DNA, the CDR3 is TGTGCCACCAGTCCCCCCCCGACAGGGTACTCTGGAAACACCATATATTTT. This codes for CATSPPPTGYSGNTIYF.

This chain joins TRBV6-4 and TRBJ2-5, with TRBD2 matching over 7 bases. V lost 1 base and J lost 0; bases outside the gene matches: 20. The germline V gene has CDR1 MRHNA and CDR2 SNTAGT. This CDR3 region has 21 residues. The CDR3 DNA reads TGTGCCAGCAGTGACTTCGGCTATTGCCTAGCGGTGCTCAACTACCAAGAGACCCAGTACTTC. It encodes CASSDFGYCLAVLNYQETQYF.

The rearrangement joins TRBV7-2 to TRBJ1-2, with a weak D call TRBD1 (5 bases). Germline V gene sequence: CDR1 SGHTA, CDR2 FQGNSA. This CDR3 is 15 amino acids long. V lost 4 bases to trimming and J lost 6 bases, with 18 bases between them. The DNA for the CDR3 is TGTGCCAGCAGCTCTCCGCGCAGGGTTGAGAATGGCTACACCTTC. Translating it yields CASSSPRRVENGYTF. Filled out from reference TRBV7-2 and TRBJ1-2, the complete variable domain reads GAGVSQSPSNKVTEKGKDVELRCDPISGHTALYWYRQSLGQGLEFLIYFQGNSAPDKSGLPSDRFSAERTGGSVSTLTIQRTQQEDSAVYLCASSSPRRVENGYTFGSGTRLTVV.

The genes are TRBV2 and TRBJ2-2, with 10 bases matching TRBD2. CDR1 is SNHLY, CDR2 FYNNEI, per germline. CDR3 length: 17 amino acids. The ends lost 0 bases at V and 6 bases at J; junction bases unmatched: 7. The CDR3 protein is CASSEAVAGGPPGELFF. In DNA form, the CDR3 reads TGTGCCAGCAGTGAAGCTGTAGCGGGGGGCCCGCCCGGGGAGCTGTTTTTT.

V usage is TRBV21-1 and J usage is TRBJ2-7; no check of the table's D call, TRBD2, against the DNA was made. TRBV21-1 is an annotated pseudogene. CDR3 length: 20 residues. The DNA of the CDR3 is TGTGCCAGCAGCGTACAATTGCGGGGGGGGCCGGGGGATTGCCCTTACGAGCAGTACTTC. Protein: CASSVQLRGGPGDCPYEQYF.

The rearrangement uses TRBV7-6 and TRBJ2-1; no reliable D call. The CDR3 has 13 amino acids. Per germline, CDR1 SGHVS and CDR2 FNYEAQ. V was cut by 5 bases and J by 8 bases, with 13 bases left in between. In nucleotides, the CDR3 is TGTGCCAGCAGCCAAGCACCCGTCGATGAGCAGTTCTTC. Encoded protein: CASSQAPVDEQFF.

The chain couples TRBV5-5 to TRBJ1-3; 7 nucleotides align to TRBD1. The length of the CDR3 is 16 residues. Per germline, CDR1 SGHKS and CDR2 YYEKEE (reference sequence). With V trimmed by 4 bases and J by 0 bases, 7 bases remained unmatched. This CDR3 reads CASSINDRASGNTIYF. In nucleotides, the CDR3 is TGTGCCAGCAGCATCAATGACAGGGCCTCTGGAAACACCATATATTTT.

The J gene is TRBJ2-1, the V gene TRBV5-6; TRBD1 matches at 7 bases. The CDR3 covers 17 residues. The trim removed 1 base at V and 6 bases at J, leaving 13 bases unmatched. Germline V gene data show CDR1 as SGHDT and CDR2 as YYEEEE. The CDR3 sequence is CASSLPLDRAAGNEQFF. The CDR3 DNA is TGTGCCAGCAGCTTGCCCCTCGACAGGGCTGCAGGCAATGAGCAGTTCTTC.

The chain carries TRBV28 and TRBJ1-5; D is uncertain. The CDR3 spans 11 residues. Germline lookup yields CDR1 MDHEN and CDR2 SYDVKM. V lost 11 bases to trimming and J lost 9 bases, with 14 bases between them. Written as DNA, the CDR3 is TGTGCCGTCAGCAAAGGAGGGCCCCAGCATTTT. Translated: CAVSKGGPQHF. The complete variable domain, with remaining parts taken from reference TRBV28 and TRBJ1-5, reads DVKVTQSSRYLVKRTGEKVFLECVQDMDHENMFWYRQDPGLGLRLIYFSYDVKMKEKGDIPEGYSVSREKKERFSLILESASTNQTSMYLCAVSKGGPQHFGDGTRLSIL.

CDR3 amino acids: CAWNLDSSYNSPLHF. The DNA for the CDR3 is TGTGCCTGGAACCTGGACAGCTCCTATAATTCACCCCTCCACTTT. V gene TRBV30 combines with J gene TRBJ1-6, with D possibly TRBD1 on 6 matching bases. V lost 4 bases, J lost 0 bases, and 10 bases lay in between. The germline gives CDR1 GTSNPN, CDR2 SVGIG (reference sequence). The CDR3 sequence is 15 residues long.

CDR3 DNA sequence: TGTGCCAGCAGCCTGGGACAGCAGACCCAGTACTTC. Amino acid sequence: CASSLGQQTQYF. V is TRBV13 and J is TRBJ2-5; 7 nucleotides match TRBD1. Germline V gene data show CDR1 as PRHDT and CDR2 as FYEKMQ (reference sequence). After removal of 5 bases from V and 6 bases from J, the junction contained 3 bases not matched to a gene. This CDR3 region has 12 residues.

This sequence joins TRBV10-3 and TRBJ2-7, with D perhaps TRBD2 (6 bases). The V end was cut by 4 bases, the J end by 2 bases, with 12 bases between. This CDR3 region has 14 residues. Germline V gene lookup returns CDR1 ENHRY and CDR2 SYGVKD. For the CDR3, the DNA is TGTGCCATCAGTGTCGCGGGGTTGGCCTACGAGCAGTACTTC. This codes for CAISVAGLAYEQYF.

This CDR3 reads CASSMGPGNTIYF. In nucleotides, the CDR3 is TGTGCCAGTAGTATGGGGCCTGGAAACACCATATATTTT. The V call is TRBV19, the J call TRBJ1-3; tentatively, D is TRBD1 (5 bases). The CDR3 has 13 residues. Germline CDR1 is LNHDA and CDR2 is SQIVND (reference sequence). V was shortened by 3 bases and J by 2 bases, with 5 bases between the two germline ends.

The chain joins TRBV19 to TRBJ2-1; the match to TRBD2 covers 10 bases. Looked up from germline, CDR1 is LNHDA and CDR2 is SQIVND (reference sequence). The V gene end was trimmed by 3 bases and the J gene end by 9 bases; junction bases not matched to a gene: 11. The CDR3 is made up of 16 amino acids. DNA for the CDR3: TGTGCCAGTAGTATTACTGCCGGGACTAGCGATGGTGAGCAGTTCTTC. This translates into CASSITAGTSDGEQFF.

The chain combines TRBV6-2 or TRBV6-3 with TRBJ2-5; unclear D gene. Trimming stripped 3 bases from V and 4 bases from J, with 15 bases between. CDR3 length: 15 residues. Germline CDR1 is MNHEY and CDR2 is SVGEGT. The CDR3 spells CASSYQSQSRETQYF. Written as DNA, the CDR3 is TGTGCCAGCAGTTATCAGTCCCAGTCTCGAGAGACCCAGTACTTC.

V usage is TRBV9 and J usage is TRBJ2-2, with 10 bases that match TRBD2. This CDR3 region has 16 residues. V dropped 0 bases and J dropped 7; count of bases not matched to a gene: 6. Germline lookup yields CDR1 SGDLS and CDR2 YYNGEE. The CDR3 protein is CASSVGWLAGDGELFF. The CDR3 nucleotides are TGTGCCAGCAGCGTAGGATGGCTAGCGGGAGACGGGGAGCTGTTTTTT.

CDR3 amino acids: CASSISPGGSWRGYTF. CDR3 nucleotides: TGTGCCAGTAGTATATCCCCCGGCGGGAGTTGGCGGGGCTACACCTTC. The V call is TRBV19, the J call TRBJ1-2, with D unclear. Germline V gene data show CDR1 as LNHDA and CDR2 as SQIVND (reference sequence). V lost 2 bases and J 8 bases, leaving 21 bases between the germline ends. The CDR3 length is 16 residues.

This clone was seen a single time. The rearrangement uses TRBV4-3 and TRBJ1-4; 7 nucleotides align to TRBD1. Per the germline V gene, CDR1 is LGHNA and CDR2 is YSLEER. The CDR3 spans 15 residues. Trimming removed 4 bases from V and 8 bases from J; junction bases left unmatched: 10. The CDR3 coding sequence is TGCGCCAGCAGCCGAACAACAGGGGACACCGAAAAACTGTTTTTT. Protein sequence: CASSRTTGDTEKLFF.

The chain joins TRBV14 to TRBJ1-1; TRBD1 agrees at 10 bases. The CDR3 extends over 17 amino acids. The germline gives CDR1 SGHDN, CDR2 FVKESK. The junction had 10 bases not matched to a gene; V was cut back by 2 bases and J by 4 bases. CDR3 residues: CASSQFRTGGLVTEAFF. The CDR3 nucleotides read TGTGCCAGCAGCCAATTTAGGACAGGGGGTCTTGTCACTGAAGCTTTCTTT.

This rearrangement joins TRBV4-2 to TRBJ2-5, with D possibly matching TRBD2 (5 bases). V was clipped by 1 base and J by 5 bases, with 17 bases between them. The V gene's germline CDR1 is LGHNA and CDR2 YNFKEQ. CDR3 length equals 16 residues. As DNA, the CDR3 is TGTGCCAGCAGCCAAGGAGGGTACCGTTCTGTGGAGACCCAGTACTTC. Its translation is CASSQGGYRSVETQYF.

The V call is TRBV6-5, the J call TRBJ2-7, with D possibly TRBD1 on 7 matching bases. Looked up from germline, CDR1 is MNHEY and CDR2 is SVGAGI. The CDR3 runs 12 residues. V lost 6 bases and J lost 6, with 12 bases in between. CDR3 sequence (DNA): TGTGCCAGCAGGACAGGGAGGTCCGAGCAGTACTTC. It specifies CASRTGRSEQYF.

The rearrangement links TRBV2 to TRBJ1-5, with 7 bases that match TRBD1. Germline CDR1 reads SNHLY; CDR2 reads FYNNEI. The CDR3 is 12 residues long. Unmatched junction bases numbered 4, after V lost 6 bases and J lost 8 bases. CDR3 region: CASSTGEEPQHF. In nucleotides, the CDR3 is TGTGCCAGCAGCACAGGGGAGGAGCCCCAGCATTTT.

The chain's CDR3 is CASSYSRTGNYEQYF. The CDR3 region has the DNA TGTGCCAGCAGTTACTCAAGGACAGGGAACTACGAGCAGTACTTC. V and J are TRBV6-5 and TRBJ2-7, with 8 bases aligning to TRBD1. The trim removed 0 bases at V and 3 bases at J, leaving 4 bases unmatched. Germline CDR1 reads MNHEY; CDR2 reads SVGAGI. This CDR3 is 15 amino acids long.

In the case of this clone: A junction boundary mismatches the germline segment, possibly from a read error. The gene calls are TRBV2 and TRBJ1-3; tentative D call: TRBD1 (5 bases). In germline, CDR1 is SNHLY, CDR2 FYNNEI. The CDR3 extends over 15 amino acids. This CDR3 reads CASSEGGAAGNTIYF. Here the CDR3 DNA reads TGTGCCAGCAGCGAAGGTGGGGCAGCTGGAAACACCATATATTTT.

The genes are TRBV9 and TRBJ2-2, with D perhaps TRBD1 (6 bases). This CDR3 has 16 residues. Germline V CDR1 and CDR2: SGDLS, YYNGEE. The V and J ends lost 0 bases and 3 bases respectively, with 12 bases between them. The CDR3 loop reads CASSVGAGVYTGELFF. The CDR3 DNA is TGTGCCAGCAGCGTAGGAGCAGGGGTGTACACCGGGGAGCTGTTTTTT.